Below, 6 T cell receptor beta chains from the same sample are listed, as sequenced in a study of blood T cells in healthy people across ages. It was with a sample-barcoded 5' primer and a J-beta primer mix that a second PCR of roughly 6 to 12 cycles was run. TCRdb reprocessed the 5' RACE reads with MiXCR, giving one entry per CDR3 protein. This table holds around 800,000 distinct CDR3 sequences, 44% found once. Sequenced material: blood. The origin of the receptors is a man aged 60 to 69 in good health.

The chain is built from TRBV12-3 or TRBV12-4 and TRBJ1-5; D ambiguous. The CDR3 is 12 amino acids. V gave up 5 bases and J gave up 4 bases, with 6 bases separating them. The CDR3 reads CASSKANQPQHF. Written as DNA, the CDR3 is TGTGCCAGCAGTAAGGCGAATCAGCCCCAGCATTTT.

The rearrangement joins TRBV27 to TRBJ2-7, with TRBD2 matching over 15 bases. Germline V gives CDR1 MNHEY, CDR2 SMNVEV (reference sequence). CDR3 length: 16 amino acids. Trimming removed 6 bases from V and 3 bases from J; junction bases left unmatched: 6. Here the CDR3 DNA reads TGTGCCAGCAGACCCGGGACTAGCGGGGGGTACTACGAGCAGTACTTC. Its translation: CASRPGTSGGYYEQYF.

The rearrangement joins TRBV6-1 to TRBJ2-3, with D perhaps matching TRBD1 (6 bases). Trimming shortened V by 3 bases and J by 3 bases, and 13 bases separated the two germline ends. This CDR3 contains 15 residues. Germline loops: CDR1 MNHNS, CDR2 SASEGT. CDR3 amino acids: CASSDSLGATDTQYF. DNA for the CDR3: TGTGCCAGCAGTGATAGCCTGGGGGCGACAGATACGCAGTATTTT.

With respect to this clonotype: A read error may be the cause here, since a much bigger clone is one base away. The V call is TRBV20-1, the J call TRBJ2-4; 8 bases fit TRBD2. Germline V gene data show CDR1 as DFQATT and CDR2 as SNEGSKA (reference sequence). The length of the CDR3 is 13 residues. V lost 6 bases and J lost 4; bases outside the gene matches: 5. In DNA form, the CDR3 reads TGCAGTGCCCCGGGGGGGTGTAAAAACATTCAGTACTTC. This encodes CSAPGGCKNIQYF.

The V call is TRBV20-1, the J call TRBJ2-5; tentative D call: TRBD1 (5 bases). V was cut by 4 bases and J by 4 bases, with 10 bases left in between. Germline V lookup: CDR1 DFQATT, CDR2 SNEGSKA (reference sequence). There are 12 residues in the CDR3. In DNA, the CDR3 is TGCAGTGCTACGGACCAGGGAGAGACCCAGTACTTC. Residues: CSATDQGETQYF.

Only one count was recorded for this clonotype. V and J are TRBV7-2 and TRBJ2-5; tentative D call: TRBD2 (7 bases). Deletions cut 5 bases from V and 2 bases from J, with 12 bases between. CDR1 SGHTA and CDR2 FQGNSA come from the germline V gene. The CDR3 contains 14 residues. The CDR3 here is CASSGGGRQETQYF. CDR3 nucleotide sequence: TGTGCCAGCAGCGGGGGGGGGCGGCAAGAGACCCAGTACTTC.